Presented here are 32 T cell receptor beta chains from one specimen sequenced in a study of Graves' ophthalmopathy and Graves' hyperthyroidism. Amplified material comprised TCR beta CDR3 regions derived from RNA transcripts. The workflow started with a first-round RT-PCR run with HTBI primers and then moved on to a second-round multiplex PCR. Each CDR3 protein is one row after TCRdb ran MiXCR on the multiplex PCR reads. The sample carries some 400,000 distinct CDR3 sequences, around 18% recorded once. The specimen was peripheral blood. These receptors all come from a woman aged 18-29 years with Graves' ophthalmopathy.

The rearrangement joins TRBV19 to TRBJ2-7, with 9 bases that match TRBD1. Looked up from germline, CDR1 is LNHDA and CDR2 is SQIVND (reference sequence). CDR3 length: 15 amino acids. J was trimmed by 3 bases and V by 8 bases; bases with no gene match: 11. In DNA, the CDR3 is TGTGCCAGTGCAAGAAACCGGGACAGGGACTACGAGCAGTACTTC. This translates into CASARNRDRDYEQYF.

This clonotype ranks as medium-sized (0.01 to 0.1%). The CDR3 is CASSYASWGSQPQHF. The CDR3, as DNA: TGTGCCAGCAGTTACGCGTCTTGGGGGAGCCAGCCCCAGCATTTT. The rearrangement links TRBV6-2 or TRBV6-3 to TRBJ1-5, with a weak D call TRBD1 (5 bases). The CDR3 contains 15 residues. V lost 2 bases to trimming and J lost 7 bases, with 15 bases between them. Germline-derived CDR1 and CDR2 are MNHEY and SVGEGT.

The CDR3 here is CASSPDGDSITGELFF. Here the CDR3 DNA reads TGCGCCAGCAGCCCCGACGGGGACAGTATCACCGGGGAGCTGTTTTTT. The chain is built from TRBV5-1 and TRBJ2-2; 7 bases fit TRBD1. The V gene's germline CDR1 is SGHRS and CDR2 YFSETQ. This CDR3 is built from 16 residues. V lost 4 bases, J lost 4 bases, and 10 bases stayed unmatched.

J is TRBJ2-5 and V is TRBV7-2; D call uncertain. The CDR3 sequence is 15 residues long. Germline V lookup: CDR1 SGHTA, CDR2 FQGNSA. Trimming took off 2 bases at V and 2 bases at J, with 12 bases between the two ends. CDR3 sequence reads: CASSLMGNRQETQYF. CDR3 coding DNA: TGTGCCAGCAGCTTAATGGGCAACAGACAAGAGACCCAGTACTTC.

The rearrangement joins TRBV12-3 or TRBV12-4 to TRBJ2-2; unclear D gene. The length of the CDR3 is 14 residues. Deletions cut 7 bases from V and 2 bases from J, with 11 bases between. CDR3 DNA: TGTGCCAGCACCCCGGACCGAAACACCGGGGAGCTGTTTTTT. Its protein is CASTPDRNTGELFF.

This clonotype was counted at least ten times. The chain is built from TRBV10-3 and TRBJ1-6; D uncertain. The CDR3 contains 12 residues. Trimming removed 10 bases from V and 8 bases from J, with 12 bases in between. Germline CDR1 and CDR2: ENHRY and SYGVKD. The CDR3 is CATNDGDSPLHF. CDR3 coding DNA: TGTGCCACTAATGACGGTGATTCACCCCTCCACTTT.

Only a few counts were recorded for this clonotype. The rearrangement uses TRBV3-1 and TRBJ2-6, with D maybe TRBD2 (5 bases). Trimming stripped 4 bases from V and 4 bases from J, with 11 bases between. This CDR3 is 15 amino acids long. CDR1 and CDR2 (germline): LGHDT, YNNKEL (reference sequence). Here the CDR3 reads CASSRTSNGANVLTF. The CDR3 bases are TGTGCCAGCAGCCGGACTTCAAACGGGGCCAACGTCCTGACTTTC. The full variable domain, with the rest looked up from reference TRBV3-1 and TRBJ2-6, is DTAVSQTPKYLVTQMGNDKSIKCEQNLGHDTMYWYKQDSKKFLKIMFSYNNKELIINETVPNRFSPKSPDKAHLNLHINSLELGDSAVYFCASSRTSNGANVLTFGAGSRLTVL.

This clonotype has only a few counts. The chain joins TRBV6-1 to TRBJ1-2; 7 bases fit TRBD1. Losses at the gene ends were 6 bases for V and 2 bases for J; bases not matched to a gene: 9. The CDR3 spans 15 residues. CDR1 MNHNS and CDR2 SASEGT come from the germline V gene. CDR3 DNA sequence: TGTGCCAGCAGATCAGTGGACAGGCCGAACTATGGCTACACCTTC. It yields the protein CASRSVDRPNYGYTF.

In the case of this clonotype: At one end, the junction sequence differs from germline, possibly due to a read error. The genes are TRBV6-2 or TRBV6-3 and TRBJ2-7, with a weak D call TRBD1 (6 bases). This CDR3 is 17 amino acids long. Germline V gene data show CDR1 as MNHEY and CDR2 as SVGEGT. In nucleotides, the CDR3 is TGTGCCAGCAGATCCCCCGGGACATCTTCCGCAGTCTACGAGCAGTATTTC. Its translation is CASRSPGTSSAVYEQYF.

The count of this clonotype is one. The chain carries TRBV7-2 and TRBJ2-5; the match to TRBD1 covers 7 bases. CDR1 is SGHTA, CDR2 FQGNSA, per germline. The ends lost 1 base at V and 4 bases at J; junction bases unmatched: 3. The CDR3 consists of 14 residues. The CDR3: CASSLDRGVETQYF. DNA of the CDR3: TGTGCCAGCAGCTTAGACAGGGGTGTAGAGACCCAGTACTTC.

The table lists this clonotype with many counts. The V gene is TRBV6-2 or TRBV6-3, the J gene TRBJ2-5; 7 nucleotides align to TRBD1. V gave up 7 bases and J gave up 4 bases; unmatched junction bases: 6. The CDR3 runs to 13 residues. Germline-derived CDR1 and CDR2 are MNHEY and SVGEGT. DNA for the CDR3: TGTGCCAGCACTAGGGACAGAGGAGAGACCCAGTACTTC. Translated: CASTRDRGETQYF.

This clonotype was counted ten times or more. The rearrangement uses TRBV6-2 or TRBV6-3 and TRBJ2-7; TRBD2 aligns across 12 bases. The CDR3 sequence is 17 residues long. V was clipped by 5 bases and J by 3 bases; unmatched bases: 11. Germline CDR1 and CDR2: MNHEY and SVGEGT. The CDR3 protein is CASSRLGTSGYYYEQYF. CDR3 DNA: TGTGCCAGCAGTCGCCTGGGGACTAGCGGGTATTACTACGAGCAGTACTTC.

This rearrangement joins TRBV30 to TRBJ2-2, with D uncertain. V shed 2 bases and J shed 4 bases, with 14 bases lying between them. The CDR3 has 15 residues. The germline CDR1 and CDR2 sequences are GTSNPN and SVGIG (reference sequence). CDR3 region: CAWSWATFFTGELFF. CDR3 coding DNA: TGTGCCTGGAGTTGGGCGACATTTTTCACCGGGGAGCTGTTTTTT.

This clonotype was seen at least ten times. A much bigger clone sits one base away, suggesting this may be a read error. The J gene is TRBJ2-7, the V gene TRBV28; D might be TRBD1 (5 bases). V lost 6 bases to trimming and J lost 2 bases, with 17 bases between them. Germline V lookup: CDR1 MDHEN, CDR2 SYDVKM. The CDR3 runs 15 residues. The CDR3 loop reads CASSPDFKGPYEQYF. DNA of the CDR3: TGTGCCAGCAGCCCAGATTTCAAGGGGCCCTACGAGCAGTACTTC. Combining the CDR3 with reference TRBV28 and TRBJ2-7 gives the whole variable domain DVKVTQSSRYLVKRTGEKVFLECVQDMDHENMFWYRQDPGLGLRLIYFSYDVKMKEKGDIPEGYSVSREKKERFSLILESASTNQTSMYLCASSPDFKGPYEQYFGPGTRLTVT.

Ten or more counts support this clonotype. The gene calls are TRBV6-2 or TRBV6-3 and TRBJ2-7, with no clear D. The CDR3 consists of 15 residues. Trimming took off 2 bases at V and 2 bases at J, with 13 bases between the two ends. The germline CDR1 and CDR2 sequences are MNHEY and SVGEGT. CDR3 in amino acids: CASSYGSPGPYEQYF. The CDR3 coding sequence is TGTGCCAGCAGTTACGGGTCCCCAGGACCCTACGAGCAGTACTTC.

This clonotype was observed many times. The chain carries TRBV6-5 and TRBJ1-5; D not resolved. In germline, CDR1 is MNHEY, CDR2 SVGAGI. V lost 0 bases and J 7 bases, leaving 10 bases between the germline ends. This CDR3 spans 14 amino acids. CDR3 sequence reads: CASSYSGGLQPQHF. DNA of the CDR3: TGTGCCAGCAGTTACTCGGGAGGCCTCCAGCCCCAGCATTTT.

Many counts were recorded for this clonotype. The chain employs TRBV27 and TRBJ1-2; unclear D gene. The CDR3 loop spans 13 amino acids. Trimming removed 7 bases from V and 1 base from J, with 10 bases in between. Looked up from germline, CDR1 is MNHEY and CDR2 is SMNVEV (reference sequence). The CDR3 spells CASKSRINYGYTF. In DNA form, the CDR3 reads TGTGCCAGCAAGTCGCGGATTAACTATGGCTACACCTTC.

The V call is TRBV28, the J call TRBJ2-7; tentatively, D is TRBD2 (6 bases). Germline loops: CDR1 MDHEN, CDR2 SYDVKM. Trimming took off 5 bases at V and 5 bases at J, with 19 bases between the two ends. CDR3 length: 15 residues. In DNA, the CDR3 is TGTGCCAGCAGTCCTGCGGGGAATCATTTCGACGAGCAGTACTTC. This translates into CASSPAGNHFDEQYF.

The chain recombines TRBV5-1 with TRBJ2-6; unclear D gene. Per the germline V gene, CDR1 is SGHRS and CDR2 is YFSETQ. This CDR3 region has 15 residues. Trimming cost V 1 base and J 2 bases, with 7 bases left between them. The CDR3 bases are TGCGCCAGCAGCTTGAGCGTGGCTGGGGCCAACGTCCTGACTTTC. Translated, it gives CASSLSVAGANVLTF. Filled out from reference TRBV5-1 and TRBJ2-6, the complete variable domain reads KAGVTQTPRYLIKTRGQQVTLSCSPISGHRSVSWYQQTPGQGLQFLFEYFSETQRNKGNFPGRFSGRQFSNSRSEMNVSTLELGDSALYLCASSLSVAGANVLTFGAGSRLTVL.

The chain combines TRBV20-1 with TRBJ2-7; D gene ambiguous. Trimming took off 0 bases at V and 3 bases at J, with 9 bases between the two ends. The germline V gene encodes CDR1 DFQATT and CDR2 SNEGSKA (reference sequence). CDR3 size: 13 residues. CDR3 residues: CSARDIRVYEQYF. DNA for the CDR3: TGCAGTGCTAGAGATATAAGGGTCTACGAGCAGTACTTC.

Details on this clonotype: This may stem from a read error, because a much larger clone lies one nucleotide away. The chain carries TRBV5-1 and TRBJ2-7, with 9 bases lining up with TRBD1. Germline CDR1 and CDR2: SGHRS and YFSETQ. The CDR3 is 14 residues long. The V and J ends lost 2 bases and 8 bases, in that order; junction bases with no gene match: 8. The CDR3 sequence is CASSFTGGHSKQYF. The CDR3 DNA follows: TGCGCCAGCAGCTTCACAGGGGGCCACAGCAAGCAGTACTTC.

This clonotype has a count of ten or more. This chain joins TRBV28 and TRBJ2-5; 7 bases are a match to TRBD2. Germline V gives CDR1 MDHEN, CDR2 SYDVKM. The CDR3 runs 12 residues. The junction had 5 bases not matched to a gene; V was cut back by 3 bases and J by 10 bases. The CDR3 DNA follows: TGTGCCAGCAGTTTGTTAGGGAGGGTCCAGTACTTC. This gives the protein CASSLLGRVQYF.

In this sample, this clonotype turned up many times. The CDR3 here is CASSRGLLGYTF. The CDR3 bases are TGTGCCAGCAGCCGCGGGCTGCTGGGCTACACCTTC. The chain recombines TRBV7-9 with TRBJ1-2; D unresolved. There are 12 residues in the CDR3. V lost 5 bases and J 8 bases, leaving 12 bases between the germline ends. The germline V gene encodes CDR1 SEHNR and CDR2 FQNEAQ (reference sequence).

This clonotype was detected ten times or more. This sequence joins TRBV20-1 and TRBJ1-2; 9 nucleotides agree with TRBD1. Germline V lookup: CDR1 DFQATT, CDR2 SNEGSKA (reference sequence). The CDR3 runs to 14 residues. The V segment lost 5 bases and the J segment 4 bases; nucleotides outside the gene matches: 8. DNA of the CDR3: TGCAGTGCTTGGACAGGGGAGGAGAGCTATGGCTACACCTTC. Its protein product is CSAWTGEESYGYTF.

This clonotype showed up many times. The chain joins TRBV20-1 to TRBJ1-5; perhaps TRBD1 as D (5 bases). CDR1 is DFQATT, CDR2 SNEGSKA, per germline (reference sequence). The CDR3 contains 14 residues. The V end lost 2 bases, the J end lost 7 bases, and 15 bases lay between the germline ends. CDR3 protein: CSARPTLGGQPQHF. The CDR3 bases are TGCAGTGCTAGACCCACCTTGGGGGGACAGCCCCAGCATTTT.

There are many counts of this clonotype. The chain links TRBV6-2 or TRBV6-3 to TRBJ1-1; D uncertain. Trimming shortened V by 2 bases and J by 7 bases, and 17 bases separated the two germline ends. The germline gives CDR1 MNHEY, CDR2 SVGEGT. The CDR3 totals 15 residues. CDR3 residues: CASSYPYRSALEAFF. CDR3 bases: TGTGCCAGCAGTTACCCGTATCGGTCGGCCCTTGAAGCTTTCTTT.

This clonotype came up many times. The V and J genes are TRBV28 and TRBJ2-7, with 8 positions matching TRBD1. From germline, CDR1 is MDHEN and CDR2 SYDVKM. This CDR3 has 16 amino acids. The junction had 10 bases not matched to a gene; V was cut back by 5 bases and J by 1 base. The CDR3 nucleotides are TGTGCCAGCAGTACCCCGGGGACAGGAAGGTCCTACGAGCAGTACTTC. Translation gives CASSTPGTGRSYEQYF.

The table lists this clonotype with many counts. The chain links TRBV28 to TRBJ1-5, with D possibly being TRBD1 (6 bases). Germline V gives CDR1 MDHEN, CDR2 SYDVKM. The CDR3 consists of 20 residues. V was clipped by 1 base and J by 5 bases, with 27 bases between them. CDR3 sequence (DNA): TGTGCCAGCAGTTTATTAGGGGGATCTACGAGCCTTATACCGGATCAGCCCCAGCATTTT. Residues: CASSLLGGSTSLIPDQPQHF.

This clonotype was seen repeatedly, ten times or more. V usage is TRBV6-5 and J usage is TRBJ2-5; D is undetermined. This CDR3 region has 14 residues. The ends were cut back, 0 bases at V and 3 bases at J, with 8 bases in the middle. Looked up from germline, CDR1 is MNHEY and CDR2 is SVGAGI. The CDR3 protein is CASSYSVVKETQYF. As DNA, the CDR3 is TGTGCCAGCAGTTACTCGGTCGTTAAAGAGACCCAGTACTTC.

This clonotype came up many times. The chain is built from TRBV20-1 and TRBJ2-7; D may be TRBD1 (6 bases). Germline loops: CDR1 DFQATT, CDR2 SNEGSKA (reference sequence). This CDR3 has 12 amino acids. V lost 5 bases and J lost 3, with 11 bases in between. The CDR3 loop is CSALTGSYEQYF. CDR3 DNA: TGCAGTGCTCTGACAGGAAGCTACGAGCAGTACTTC.

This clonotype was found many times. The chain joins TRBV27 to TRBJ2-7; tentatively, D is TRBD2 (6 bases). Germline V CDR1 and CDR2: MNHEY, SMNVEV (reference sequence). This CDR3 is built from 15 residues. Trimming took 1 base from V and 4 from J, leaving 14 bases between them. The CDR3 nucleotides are TGTGCCAGCAGTTTATATATTAGCGGCAGATACGAGCAGTACTTC. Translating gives CASSLYISGRYEQYF.

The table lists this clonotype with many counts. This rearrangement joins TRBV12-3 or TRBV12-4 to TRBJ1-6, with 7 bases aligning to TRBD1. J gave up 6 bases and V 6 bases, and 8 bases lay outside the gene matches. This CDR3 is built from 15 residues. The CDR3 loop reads CASRGGDSSNSPLHF. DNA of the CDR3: TGTGCCAGCAGGGGAGGGGACAGCTCTAATTCACCCCTCCACTTT.